This record covers a single T cell receptor beta chain. This entry belongs to a study of blood T cells in healthy people across ages. Using a J-beta primer mix together with a sample-barcoded 5' primer, a second PCR was run for about 6 to 12 cycles. TCRdb processed the 5' RACE reads anew with MiXCR; each CDR3 protein has one entry. The sample includes about 760,000 distinct CDR3 sequences, 25% of them seen just once. These records were also assigned to another study, of T cells of mothers and their children. That work states: The second PCR's M1S primer added sample barcodes and 2-4 random nucleotides.

The source material was blood. The TCR comes from a boy younger than 18 in good health.

CDR3 DNA sequence: TGTGCCAGCAGCTCGTGGACAGGGGTGGAGACCCAGTACTTC. It translates to CASSSWTGVETQYF. The V call is TRBV28, the J call TRBJ2-5, with 9 positions matching TRBD1. With 6 bases clipped from V and 5 bases from J, the junction kept 7 bases outside the gene matches. The CDR3 runs to 14 residues. The germline V gene has CDR1 MDHEN and CDR2 SYDVKM.